The 31 T cell receptor beta chains given below trace back to one sample, sequenced in a study of blood T cell repertoires in COVID-19. Some clones are missing from TCRdb's copy, which holds only in-frame ones; the method was immunoSEQ multiplex PCR. Seen here are 85,000 to 100,000 clones, less than 95% observed once, and the top ten hold less than 2%. The sample consisted of peripheral blood. All receptors come from a man between 60 and 75 years old with acute or convalescent COVID-19.

This clone has a handful of counts. The J gene is TRBJ1-2, the V gene TRBV5-4; 9 positions agree with TRBD1. The germline gives CDR1 SGHNT, CDR2 YYREEE (reference sequence). The CDR3 length is 15 residues. V was clipped by 1 base and J by 4 bases; unmatched bases: 5. CDR3 DNA: TGTGCCAGCAGCTTGAACAGGGGGCGCGTCTATGGCTACACCTTC. Its protein is CASSLNRGRVYGYTF.

This chain links TRBV3-1 (or the pseudogene TRBV3-2) with TRBJ2-2, with D unclear. V lost 1 base, J lost 4 bases, and 10 bases lay in between. Germline CDR1 is LGHDT and CDR2 is YNNKEL (reference sequence). This CDR3 spans 15 amino acids. CDR3 coding DNA: TGTGCCAGCAGCCAAGGGCCTCAGTCCACCGGGGAGCTGTTTTTT. As protein: CASSQGPQSTGELFF.

The chain links TRBV2 to TRBJ2-2; TRBD1 is a possible D gene (5 bases). V shed 6 bases and J shed 1 base, with 9 bases lying between them. The CDR3 has 14 amino acids. CDR1 is SNHLY, CDR2 FYNNEI, per germline. The DNA for the CDR3 is TGTGCCAGCAGAGGACAAAAGAACACCGGGGAGCTGTTTTTT. Protein: CASRGQKNTGELFF.

This sequence joins TRBV5-6 and TRBJ2-7, with D tentatively TRBD2 (5 bases). Trimming left V 4 bases short and J 0 bases short, with 5 bases between. This CDR3 comprises 12 residues. Germline V gene data show CDR1 as SGHDT and CDR2 as YYEEEE. The DNA for the CDR3 is TGTGCCAGCAGCGAGGGCTCCTACGAGCAGTACTTC. Protein product: CASSEGSYEQYF.

The chain joins TRBV5-1 to TRBJ2-2; maybe TRBD1 (6 bases). Per germline, CDR1 SGHRS and CDR2 YFSETQ. The V gene lost 0 bases and the J gene lost 0 bases, with 6 bases spanning the gap. This CDR3 spans 15 amino acids. This CDR3 reads CASSLAGANTGELFF. The DNA of the CDR3 is TGCGCCAGCAGCTTGGCAGGGGCGAACACCGGGGAGCTGTTTTTT.

This chain joins TRBV12-5 and TRBJ1-2, with 9 bases fitting TRBD1. Losses at the gene ends were 6 bases for V and 0 bases for J; bases not matched to a gene: 5. The length of the CDR3 is 15 residues. Germline loops: CDR1 LGHNT, CDR2 FRNRAP. CDR3 residues: CASGLGTGSNYGYTF. The DNA for the CDR3 is TGTGCTAGTGGCCTCGGGACAGGGTCTAACTATGGCTACACCTTC.

This sequence joins TRBV2 and TRBJ2-7, with TRBD1 as a possible D gene (6 bases). CDR3 length: 12 residues. The V gene lost 7 bases and the J gene lost 4 bases, with 11 bases spanning the gap. CDR1 and CDR2 from the germline V gene are SNHLY and FYNNEI. The CDR3 DNA sequence: TGTGCCAGCAATACAGGGTCTTACGAGCAGTACGTC. It codes for CASNTGSYEQYV.

J is TRBJ1-3 and V is TRBV7-2; no firm D call. Trimming removed 5 bases at V and 4 bases at J, with 9 bases between. The length of the CDR3 is 13 residues. Per the germline V gene, CDR1 is SGHTA and CDR2 is FQGNSA. CDR3 loop: CASSTLQGNTIYF. Here the CDR3 DNA reads TGTGCCAGCAGCACCCTCCAGGGAAACACCATATATTTT.

The chain has TRBV5-1 and TRBJ1-4; D ambiguous. The V end lost 0 bases, the J end lost 8 bases, and 5 bases lay between the germline ends. The germline gives CDR1 SGHRS, CDR2 YFSETQ. The CDR3 runs 12 residues. CDR3 protein: CASSLGEEKLFF. CDR3 in DNA: TGCGCCAGCAGCTTGGGGGAGGAAAAACTGTTTTTT. Full variable domain (remainder filled in from reference TRBV5-1 and TRBJ1-4): KAGVTQTPRYLIKTRGQQVTLSCSPISGHRSVSWYQQTPGQGLQFLFEYFSETQRNKGNFPGRFSGRQFSNSRSEMNVSTLELGDSALYLCASSLGEEKLFFGSGTQLSVL.

The chain is built from TRBV5-6 and TRBJ1-2; D is perhaps TRBD1 (5 bases). With 2 bases removed from V and 7 bases from J, the gap between germline ends came to 6 bases. Looked up from germline, CDR1 is SGHDT and CDR2 is YYEEEE. The length of the CDR3 is 11 residues. As DNA, the CDR3 is TGTGCCAGCAGCTTTCAGGGTGGCTACACCTTC. It translates to CASSFQGGYTF.

The chain is built from TRBV19 and TRBJ2-5, with 11 positions matching TRBD1. The junction had 15 bases not matched to a gene; V was cut back by 5 bases and J by 7 bases. This CDR3 is 17 amino acids long. Germline V gene data show CDR1 as LNHDA and CDR2 as SQIVND (reference sequence). CDR3: CASSPGQGASRLLTQYF. CDR3 sequence (DNA): TGTGCCAGTAGTCCAGGACAGGGGGCCTCCCGACTATTGACCCAGTACTTC.

The chain carries TRBV7-8 and TRBJ1-5; no clear D. Trimming removed 5 bases at V and 2 bases at J, with 7 bases between. Germline loops: CDR1 SGHVS, CDR2 FQNEAQ. The CDR3 is 13 amino acids. CDR3 sequence reads: CASSTRGNQPQHF. The CDR3 nucleotides are TGTGCCAGCAGCACGAGGGGCAATCAGCCCCAGCATTTT.

The chain carries TRBV19 and TRBJ1-2; D gene ambiguous. V lost 2 bases and J lost 7, with 14 bases in between. The germline CDR1 and CDR2 sequences are LNHDA and SQIVND (reference sequence). The CDR3 is made up of 14 amino acids. The CDR3 here is CASSILGALSGYTF. The CDR3 DNA follows: TGTGCCAGTAGTATATTGGGAGCACTGAGTGGCTACACCTTC.

This clone came up once. This chain links TRBV15 with TRBJ1-4; D is unresolved. CDR1 LNHNV and CDR2 YYDKDF come from the germline V gene (reference sequence). This CDR3 spans 15 amino acids. The V and J ends lost 0 bases and 4 bases respectively, with 9 bases between them. CDR3 sequence reads: CATSRDRSRNEKLFF. The CDR3 DNA sequence: TGTGCCACCAGCAGAGATCGTTCCCGTAATGAAAAACTGTTTTTT.

This sequence joins TRBV7-9 and TRBJ1-2; D is uncertain. This CDR3 has 12 amino acids. V was trimmed by 5 bases and J by 8 bases, leaving 12 bases between them. CDR1 is SEHNR, CDR2 FQNEAQ, per germline (reference sequence). The CDR3 bases are TGTGCCAGCAGCCTTCCTTATGAGGGCTACACCTTC. It translates to CASSLPYEGYTF.

In DNA form, the CDR3 reads TGTGCCAGCAGTGAATTCCACAGTGAAGATGAAAAACTGTTTTTT. Its translation: CASSEFHSEDEKLFF. The rearrangement uses TRBV6-1 and TRBJ1-4; D unclear. CDR3 length: 15 amino acids. V was clipped by 2 bases and J by 6 bases, with 13 bases between them. Germline CDR1 is MNHNS and CDR2 is SASEGT.

This sequence joins TRBV6-1 and TRBJ1-2, with 10 bases that match TRBD1. This CDR3 is built from 16 residues. Germline-derived CDR1 and CDR2 are MNHNS and SASEGT. J lost 6 bases, V lost 3 bases, and 10 bases had no gene match. CDR3 nucleotides: TGTGCCAGCAGTGATCCCCAGACAGGGGGCGCGGATGGCTACACCTTC. As protein: CASSDPQTGGADGYTF.

The rearrangement uses TRBV9 and TRBJ2-3, with a weak D call TRBD2 (6 bases). The ends were cut back, 2 bases at V and 5 bases at J, with 9 bases in the middle. The CDR3 spans 13 residues. Germline V CDR1 and CDR2: SGDLS, YYNGEE. The CDR3 loop reads CASSVGGIDTQYF. CDR3 bases: TGTGCCAGCAGCGTTGGAGGGATAGATACGCAGTATTTT.

The V call is TRBV10-1, the J call TRBJ1-2, with 10 bases fitting TRBD1. The germline CDR1 and CDR2 sequences are WNHNN and SYGVQD (reference sequence). The trim removed 5 bases at V and 3 bases at J, leaving 12 bases unmatched. The CDR3 spans 17 residues. CDR3: CASSSGTGAVKDYGYTF. The CDR3, as DNA: TGCGCCAGCAGTTCCGGGACAGGGGCTGTTAAGGACTATGGCTACACCTTC.

The chain couples TRBV5-1 to TRBJ1-2; 10 bases are shared with TRBD1. In germline, CDR1 is SGHRS, CDR2 YFSETQ. This CDR3 spans 15 amino acids. V gave up 4 bases and J gave up 7 bases; unmatched junction bases: 10. CDR3 nucleotide sequence: TGCGCCAGCAGCCCCGAACGACAGGGGGCAATTGGCTACACCTTC. Protein sequence: CASSPERQGAIGYTF.

The chain recombines TRBV5-4 with TRBJ1-6, with a possible D match to TRBD1 (6 bases). Trimming took 0 bases from V and 6 from J, leaving 16 bases between them. This CDR3 spans 17 amino acids. Germline V gene lookup returns CDR1 SGHNT and CDR2 YYREEE (reference sequence). For the CDR3, the DNA is TGTGCCAGCAGCTTGGCTCGGGGGGCGGAGGTTAATTCACCCCTCCACTTT. Amino acids: CASSLARGAEVNSPLHF.

This CDR3 reads CASSSPPRDRGQGPQHF. The DNA of the CDR3 is TGTGCCAGCAGCTCGCCTCCCCGAGACAGGGGGCAGGGGCCCCAGCATTTT. J is TRBJ1-5 and V is TRBV11-2; 10 positions agree with TRBD1. Germline V CDR1 and CDR2: SGHAT, FQNNGV. The CDR3 consists of 17 residues. J gave up 9 bases and V 4 bases, and 15 bases lay outside the gene matches. Drawing the rest from reference TRBV11-2 and TRBJ1-5, the complete variable domain is EAGVAQSPRYKIIEKRQSVAFWCNPISGHATLYWYQQILGQGPKLLIQFQNNGVVDDSQLPKDRFSAERLKGVDSTLKIQPAKLEDSAVYLCASSSPPRDRGQGPQHFGDGTRLSIL.

The chain employs TRBV28 and TRBJ2-5; 7 positions match TRBD2. Losses at the gene ends were 1 base for V and 3 bases for J; bases not matched to a gene: 14. In germline, CDR1 is MDHEN, CDR2 SYDVKM. This CDR3 region has 18 residues. Here the CDR3 reads CASSLFYVGSGREETQYF. The CDR3 nucleotides are TGTGCCAGCAGTTTATTCTACGTAGGTTCAGGGAGGGAAGAGACCCAGTACTTC.

The chain couples TRBV29-1 to TRBJ2-2; 11 bases fit TRBD2. The CDR3 has 16 residues. The germline V gene has CDR1 SQVTM and CDR2 ANQGSEA. The V segment lost 7 bases and the J segment 0 bases; nucleotides outside the gene matches: 7. The CDR3 sequence is CSASTSGAANTGELFF. The CDR3 bases are TGCAGCGCTTCGACTAGCGGGGCCGCGAACACCGGGGAGCTGTTTTTT.

The rearrangement joins TRBV5-1 to TRBJ1-6, with a tentative D call TRBD1 (5 bases). CDR3 size: 15 residues. V was shortened by 2 bases and J by 7 bases, with 13 bases between the two germline ends. Per the germline V gene, CDR1 is SGHRS and CDR2 is YFSETQ. CDR3 sequence reads: CASSFQGQENSPLHF. Written as DNA, the CDR3 is TGCGCCAGCAGCTTCCAGGGCCAAGAAAATTCACCCCTCCACTTT.

The chain recombines TRBV5-6 with TRBJ2-2, with D possibly TRBD1 on 6 matching bases. The V end lost 2 bases, the J end lost 6 bases, and 8 bases lay between the germline ends. Germline CDR1 SGHDT, CDR2 YYEEEE. This CDR3 is built from 13 residues. CDR3 bases: TGTGCCAGCAGCTTAAAGGGGGCCGGGGAGCTGTTTTTT. It codes for CASSLKGAGELFF.

The chain combines TRBV6-1 with TRBJ2-1, with TRBD2 matching 11 bases. Germline CDR1 reads MNHNS; CDR2 reads SASEGT. This CDR3 comprises 16 residues. Losses at the gene ends were 4 bases for V and 6 bases for J; bases not matched to a gene: 8. The CDR3 DNA sequence: TGTGCCAGCAGTGCCTCCGGGACTAGCGGACTCAATGAGCAGTTCTTC. This encodes CASSASGTSGLNEQFF.

This chain joins TRBV19 and TRBJ2-3; 9 bases match TRBD2. V lost 3 bases to trimming and J lost 7 bases; unmatched junction nucleotides: 11. This CDR3 contains 16 residues. Per germline, CDR1 LNHDA and CDR2 SQIVND (reference sequence). As DNA, the CDR3 is TGTGCCAGTAGTATGGATTGGCGGGGGGGCTTGAATACGCAGTATTTT. This encodes CASSMDWRGGLNTQYF.

The gene calls are TRBV2 and TRBJ1-3; possibly TRBD1 for D (6 bases). Germline V lookup: CDR1 SNHLY, CDR2 FYNNEI. V was shortened by 6 bases and J by 1 base, with 16 bases between the two germline ends. The CDR3 covers 16 residues. The CDR3 DNA sequence: TGTGCCAGCAGCGGAGTTTCAACAGGGTCTGGAAACACCATATATTTT. Protein sequence: CASSGVSTGSGNTIYF.

V and J are TRBV30 and TRBJ1-5; D is unclear. In germline, CDR1 is GTSNPN, CDR2 SVGIG (reference sequence). V was shortened by 2 bases and J by 1 base, with 6 bases between the two germline ends. This CDR3 spans 13 amino acids. CDR3 sequence reads: CAWSYVSNQPQHF. Here the CDR3 DNA reads TGTGCCTGGAGTTATGTCAGCAATCAGCCCCAGCATTTT.

The rearrangement uses TRBV9 and TRBJ1-5; possibly TRBD1 for D (6 bases). This CDR3 is 14 amino acids long. The germline V and J ends were trimmed by 4 bases and 3 bases, with 11 bases remaining between them. The germline V gene encodes CDR1 SGDLS and CDR2 YYNGEE. In DNA, the CDR3 is TGTGCCAGCAGCCCTGACAGGCACAATCAGCCCCAGCATTTT. It is translated as CASSPDRHNQPQHF.